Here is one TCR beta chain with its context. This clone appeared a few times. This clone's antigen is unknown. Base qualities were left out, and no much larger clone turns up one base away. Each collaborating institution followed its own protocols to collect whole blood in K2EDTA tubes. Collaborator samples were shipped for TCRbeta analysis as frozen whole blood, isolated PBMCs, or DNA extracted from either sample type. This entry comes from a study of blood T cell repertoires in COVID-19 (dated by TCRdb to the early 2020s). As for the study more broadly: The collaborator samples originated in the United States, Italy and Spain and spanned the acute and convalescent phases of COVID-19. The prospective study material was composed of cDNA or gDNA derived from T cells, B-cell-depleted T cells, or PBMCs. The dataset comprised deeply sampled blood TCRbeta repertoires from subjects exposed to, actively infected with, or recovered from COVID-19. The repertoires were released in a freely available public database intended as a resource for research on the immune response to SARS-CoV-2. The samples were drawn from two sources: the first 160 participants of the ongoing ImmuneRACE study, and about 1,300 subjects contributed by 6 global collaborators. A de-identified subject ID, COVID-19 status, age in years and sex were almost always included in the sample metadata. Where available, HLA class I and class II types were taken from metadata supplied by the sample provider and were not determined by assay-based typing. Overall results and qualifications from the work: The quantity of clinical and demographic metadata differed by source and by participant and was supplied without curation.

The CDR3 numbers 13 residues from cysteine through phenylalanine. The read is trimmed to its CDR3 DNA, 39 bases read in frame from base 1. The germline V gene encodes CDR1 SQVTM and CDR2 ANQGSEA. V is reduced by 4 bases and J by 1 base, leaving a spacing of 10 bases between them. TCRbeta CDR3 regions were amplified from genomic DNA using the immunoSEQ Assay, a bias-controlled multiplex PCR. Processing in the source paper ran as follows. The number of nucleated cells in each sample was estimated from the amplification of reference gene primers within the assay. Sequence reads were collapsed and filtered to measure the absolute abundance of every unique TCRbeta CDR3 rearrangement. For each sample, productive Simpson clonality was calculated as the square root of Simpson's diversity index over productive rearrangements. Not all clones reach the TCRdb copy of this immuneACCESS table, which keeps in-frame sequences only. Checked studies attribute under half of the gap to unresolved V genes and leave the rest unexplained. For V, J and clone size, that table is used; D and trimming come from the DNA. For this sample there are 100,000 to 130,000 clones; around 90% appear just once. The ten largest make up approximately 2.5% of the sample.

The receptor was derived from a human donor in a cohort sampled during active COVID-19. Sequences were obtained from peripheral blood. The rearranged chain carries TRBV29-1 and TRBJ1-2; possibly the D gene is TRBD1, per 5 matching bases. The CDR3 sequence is CSVGQIFNYGYTF. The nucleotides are TGCAGCGTTGGACAGATTTTTAACTATGGCTACACCTTC.